This TCR beta chain was captured in a study of shared clonotypes between healthy human individuals. Measured with immunoSEQ multiplex PCR; TCRdb has only the in-frame clones, and not every one. The sample carries 2,500,000 or so clones, under 95% recorded once. The CDR3 has 11 residues. V dropped 3 bases and J dropped 10 bases, with 7 bases sitting between them. Germline assignment: CDR1 DFQATT and CDR2 SNEGSKA (reference sequence). Points on this clone: Its antigen remains unknown.

The study, taken as a whole, reports: Estimated richness values were generally larger in naive subsets than in memory subsets.

This clonotype was sampled from a man between 18 and 29 years old in good health. Some clones in this sample may be carry-over from other donors' samples. The chain joins TRBV20-1 to TRBJ1-6; unclear D gene. Sequencing was carried out using naive CD4+ T cells from PBMCs. The subset: CD45RA+ positively selected. The CDR3 coding sequence is TGCAGTGCTAGCGAGGGATCACCCCTCCACTTT. It translates to CSASEGSPLHF.